The clone carrying this T cell receptor (beta chain) was seen a handful of times. With 3 bases clipped from V and 6 bases from J, the junction kept 11 bases outside the gene matches. This CDR3 is built from 16 residues. The V gene's germline CDR1 is SGHAT and CDR2 FQNNGV. TCRdb re-called the RT-PCR reads through MiXCR, storing one row per CDR3 protein. The table shows more than 600,000 distinct CDR3 sequences, with over 12% occurring only once. The specimen was memory CD4+ T cells from blood. The chain links TRBV11-2 to TRBJ2-3; 8 bases are shared with TRBD1. This receptor was identified in a female donor in good health, serving as a healthy control. The CDR3 is CASSFPGQEGADTQYF. Here the CDR3 DNA reads TGTGCCAGCAGCTTTCCGGGACAGGAGGGGGCGGATACGCAGTATTTT.